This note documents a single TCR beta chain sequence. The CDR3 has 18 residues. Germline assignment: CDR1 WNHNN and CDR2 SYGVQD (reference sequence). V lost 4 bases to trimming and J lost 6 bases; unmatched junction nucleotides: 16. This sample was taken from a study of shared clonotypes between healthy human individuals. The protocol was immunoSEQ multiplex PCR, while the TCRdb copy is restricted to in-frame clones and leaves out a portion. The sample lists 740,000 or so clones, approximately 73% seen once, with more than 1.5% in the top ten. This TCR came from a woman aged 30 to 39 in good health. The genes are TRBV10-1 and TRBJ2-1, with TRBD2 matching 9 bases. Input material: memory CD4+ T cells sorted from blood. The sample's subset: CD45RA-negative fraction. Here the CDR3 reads CASSVRGREGPRGNEQFF. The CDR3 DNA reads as TGCGCCAGCAGTGTACGGGGGCGGGAGGGCCCGCGGGGCAATGAGCAGTTCTTC.